Listed below are T cell receptor beta chains from one sample, sequenced in a study of monozygotic twins with inflammatory bowel disease. Using the 5' RACE reads, TCRdb records one entry per CDR3 protein without DNA. This sample's table has 300,000 to 400,000 distinct CDR3 sequences. Sequences were obtained from blood. The receptor source for this set is a human donor with ulcerative colitis or Crohn's disease, or a healthy co-twin of an affected twin (not recorded which). The CDR3 runs from the conserved cysteine through the conserved F or W. The order of the fields is CDR3 protein, V gene, J gene.

CASSRGQGQLYTF,TRBV5-1,TRBJ1-2
CASSELPNQPQHF,TRBV6-1,TRBJ1-5
CASSLSSDPTQYF,TRBV28,TRBJ2-5
CASTSQGGNTGELFF,TRBV7-2,TRBJ2-2
CASTRQGEETQYF,TRBV7-9,TRBJ2-5
CASSKEGTGANQPQHF,TRBV21-1,TRBJ1-5
CSAHNEERTIMNTEAFF,TRBV20-1,TRBJ1-1
CSVEEGGSPYGYTF,TRBV29-1,TRBJ1-2
CASSLAAGGNTGELFF,TRBV5-1,TRBJ2-2
CATSRVPQGGQPQHF,TRBV15,TRBJ1-5
CASSPRTSGAHEQYF,TRBV5-1,TRBJ2-7
CASSLVRSGELFF,TRBV12-3/TRBV12-4,TRBJ2-2
CASSPPQGASGETQYF,TRBV18,TRBJ2-5
CASRPNVLRSGANVLTF,TRBV5-1,TRBJ2-6
CAGVTSGNTIYF,TRBV20-1,TRBJ1-3
CSARDSLNYGYTF,TRBV20-1,TRBJ1-2
CASSVEGTGNTIYF,TRBV9,TRBJ1-3
CASSLELAGEQYF,TRBV5-1,TRBJ2-7
CASKRTGGSYEQYF,TRBV28,TRBJ2-7
CASSDDRGRREQFF,TRBV2,TRBJ2-1
CSGTGQGHTDTQYF,TRBV29-1,TRBJ2-3
CASSRSRWDSKNNEQFF,TRBV14,TRBJ2-1
CASSLGFGTDTQYF,TRBV7-8,TRBJ2-3
CASREAGWDYGYTF,TRBV27,TRBJ1-2
CSVSGGSDIQYF,TRBV29-1,TRBJ2-4
CSARPPTSGIEDTQYF,TRBV20-1,TRBJ2-3
CAWKRVLYGETQYF,TRBV30,TRBJ2-5
CASSLGQLYGYTF,TRBV7-8,TRBJ1-2
CASSLEGVSDTQYF,TRBV13,TRBJ2-3
CASSLYGGSYEQYF,TRBV12-3/TRBV12-4,TRBJ2-7
CASRQGGDYGYTF,TRBV12-3/TRBV12-4,TRBJ1-2
CSVDRSGYGYGYTF,TRBV29-1,TRBJ1-2
CASSPSSYNEQFF,TRBV19,TRBJ2-1
CASSRQGAGGYTF,TRBV6-5,TRBJ1-2
CSARDLIIYGYTF,TRBV20-1,TRBJ1-2
CASSHQRTLSGANVLTF,TRBV5-1,TRBJ2-6
CSASSGGGIYNEQFF,TRBV20-1,TRBJ2-1
CASSPTLSTEQYF,TRBV18,TRBJ2-7
CASSTGIGGANVLTF,TRBV6-2/TRBV6-3,TRBJ2-6
CASSAQGGQGTGELFF,TRBV12-3/TRBV12-4,TRBJ2-2
CASSLGSWLADNYEQYF,TRBV11-2,TRBJ2-7
CASSQAGNLAKNMQYF,TRBV4-1,TRBJ2-4
CASIAGTSNTEAFF,TRBV6-6,TRBJ1-1
CATSRRDRRNEQFF,TRBV15,TRBJ2-1
CASSPTDIRPYEQYF,TRBV28,TRBJ2-7
CARTTGKTDTQYF,TRBV7-9,TRBJ2-3
CASSPDRASNQPQHF,TRBV18,TRBJ1-5
CATSRVGGTDTQYF,TRBV15,TRBJ2-3
CASSWTGGGTDTQYF,TRBV5-6,TRBJ2-3
CASSSRGVGEKLFF,TRBV7-2,TRBJ1-4
CSARGPGSSYNEQFF,TRBV20-1,TRBJ2-1
CASRGTGSAYEQYF,TRBV28,TRBJ2-7
CASSSIRDRTLSGNTIYF,TRBV11-2,TRBJ1-3
CASIGTANTEAFF,TRBV2,TRBJ1-1
CASSLVTGSGANVLTF,TRBV7-9,TRBJ2-6